A selection of T cell receptor beta chains follows, all from one sample in a study of cytomegalovirus exposure and HLA in healthy donors. The method was immunoSEQ multiplex PCR; TCRdb's version includes in-frame clones alone and lacks a portion of them. The table shows 150,000 to 200,000 clones, with just under 90% occurring only once. The sequenced sample consisted of PBMCs. These TCRs come from a woman between 18 and 29 years old in good health and CMV-seropositive. Each CDR3 is given with its conserved first and last residue. D genes are given only for firm matches. The size of a clone is reported for some rows only, either as once, few or many, or as a class for expanded clones.

DNA,CDR3,J,size,V,D
TGTGCCAGCACCTACTTGGGTGCGGTCTATGGCTACACCTTC,CASTYLGAVYGYTF,TRBJ1-2,.,TRBV7-9,.
TGTGCCAGCAGCCGTGCAGGGACTGAAGCTTTCTTT,CASSRAGTEAFF,TRBJ1-1,.,TRBV11-2,.
TGCGCCAGCAGCTTGACAGGGGACTTATACGAGCAGTACTTC,CASSLTGDLYEQYF,TRBJ2-7,.,TRBV5-1,.
TGCGCCAGCAGCCAAGACAGGGGCCGATCCTACGAGCAGTACTTC,CASSQDRGRSYEQYF,TRBJ2-7,.,TRBV4-1,.
TGTGCCAGCAGTTACTCTATCAGGGAGGTGACCCAGCATTTT,CASSYSIREVTQHF,TRBJ1-5,.,TRBV6-6,.
TGTGCCAGTAGCGCGGTGGGAGGGACAACCTACGAGCAGTACTTC,CASSAVGGTTYEQYF,TRBJ2-7,.,TRBV19,.
TGCAGCGTTAGACAGGGTACTGGCTACACCTTC,CSVRQGTGYTF,TRBJ1-2,once,TRBV29-1,TRBD1
TGTGCCAGCAGCGATTCCCTAGTTCTGGCCGGGGAGCTGTTTTTT,CASSDSLVLAGELFF,TRBJ2-2,.,TRBV9,.
TGTGCCAGCAGGGACAGGGGGGGGGAAAAACTGTTTTTT,CASRDRGGEKLFF,TRBJ1-4,.,TRBV6-5,TRBD1
TGTGCCACCAGCCCCACCCGACACGTCCGGAACACTGAAGCTTTCTTT,CATSPTRHVRNTEAFF,TRBJ1-1,.,TRBV15,.
TGTGCCAGCAGCTTCACAAGGAACACTGAAGCTTTCTTT,CASSFTRNTEAFF,TRBJ1-1,.,TRBV7-2,.
TGTGCCAGCAGTGAGGACAGGGCAGGTGAAAAACTGTTTTTT,CASSEDRAGEKLFF,TRBJ1-4,.,TRBV2,TRBD1
TGTGCCAGCATGGAGGGACCTAATGAAAAACTGTTTTTT,CASMEGPNEKLFF,TRBJ1-4,few,TRBV6-5,.
TGTGCCTGGAGTGACAGGGGCCCCCAGGCCCAGTACTTC,CAWSDRGPQAQYF,TRBJ2-5,.,TRBV30,TRBD1
TGTGCCATCAGACAGAACACCTACGAGCAGTACTTC,CAIRQNTYEQYF,TRBJ2-7,few,TRBV10-3,.
TGTGCCTGGACCTTAGGCGGTTCCTACAATGAGCAGTTCTTC,CAWTLGGSYNEQFF,TRBJ2-1,.,TRBV30,.
TGTGCCAGCAGCGTGAACTCCCGACAGACCTACGAGCAGTACTTC,CASSVNSRQTYEQYF,TRBJ2-7,.,TRBV9,.
TGTGCCAGCTCACCAAACGGACACACGAACACTGAAGCTTTCTTT,CASSPNGHTNTEAFF,TRBJ1-1,.,TRBV18,.
TGCGCCAGCAGCCACTCCAATCTAGCGGGAGTCGACGAGCAGTACTTC,CASSHSNLAGVDEQYF,TRBJ2-7,.,TRBV5-1,TRBD2
TGCGCCAGCAGCCAAGCATACAGGACAACTAATGAAAAACTGTTTTTT,CASSQAYRTTNEKLFF,TRBJ1-4,.,TRBV4-1,.
TGCGCCAGCAGCCTAAGCACCTCCTCCGAGGAGACCCAGTACTTC,CASSLSTSSEETQYF,TRBJ2-5,.,TRBV4-1,.
TGTGCCAGCAGCTTGACTAGCGGGAGGCTTGAGCAGTTCTTC,CASSLTSGRLEQFF,TRBJ2-1,.,TRBV7-9,TRBD2
TGTGCCAGCAGTCTCCCCGACAGGGCCAACGAGCAGTACTTC,CASSLPDRANEQYF,TRBJ2-7,.,TRBV28,TRBD1
TGTGCCAGCACCAAAGGGGGGGGACAGGGCTACAATGAGCAGTTCTTC,CASTKGGGQGYNEQFF,TRBJ2-1,.,TRBV28,TRBD1
TGCGCCAGCAGCCAAGATTGGGGACTAGCGGGGCTATACAATGAGCAGTTCTTC,CASSQDWGLAGLYNEQFF,TRBJ2-1,.,TRBV4-3,TRBD2
TGTGCCAGCATGACAGCGGGCTCCTACGAGCAGTACTTC,CASMTAGSYEQYF,TRBJ2-7,.,TRBV2,.
TGTGCCAGCTCCGTGACCACAGTAGTCACAGATACGCAGTATTTT,CASSVTTVVTDTQYF,TRBJ2-3,few,TRBV18,.
TGTGCCAGCAGCGACAGCGGGAGTGTTTTGAATGAGCAGTTCTTC,CASSDSGSVLNEQFF,TRBJ2-1,.,TRBV9,TRBD2
TGTGCCAGCAGCTTAGCTGTAGCGCCGGAGGAGACCCAGTACTTC,CASSLAVAPEETQYF,TRBJ2-5,.,TRBV13,.
TGTGCCAGCAGCGTAGGCCTCAGGGTCGGTCCGGCAGATACGCAGTATTTT,CASSVGLRVGPADTQYF,TRBJ2-3,.,TRBV9,.
TGTGCCAGCAGCTTCGGACTAGCAGTGGGGGAGCAGTTCTTC,CASSFGLAVGEQFF,TRBJ2-1,.,TRBV7-6,TRBD2
TGTGCCAGTAGTATTGTGGGAGGGCCGAGTGAGCAGTTCTTC,CASSIVGGPSEQFF,TRBJ2-1,.,TRBV19,TRBD2
TGTGCCAGCCGAATATTAGGGGCAGATACGCAGTATTTT,CASRILGADTQYF,TRBJ2-3,.,TRBV27,.
TGCGCCAGCAGCGCGGACAGGGAAACTTTCTTT,CASSADRETFF,TRBJ1-1,.,TRBV5-1,TRBD1
TGTGCCAGCAGCGTAGGGGATAGCGGCCCCACCGGGGAGCTGTTTTTT,CASSVGDSGPTGELFF,TRBJ2-2,few,TRBV9,.
TGTGCCAGCAGCCTGGACAGTTACAATGAGCAGTTCTTC,CASSLDSYNEQFF,TRBJ2-1,.,TRBV5-4,.
TGCGCCAGCAGCCAAGATCGGAGCGGGAGATCCTACGAGCAGTACTTC,CASSQDRSGRSYEQYF,TRBJ2-7,.,TRBV4-3,TRBD2
TGTGCCAGCAGCCGGGGACAGGGGCAGGAAAAACTGTTTTTT,CASSRGQGQEKLFF,TRBJ1-4,.,TRBV7-6,TRBD1
TGTGCCAGCAGCCCGGGACTAGCGGAATACGAGCAGTACTTC,CASSPGLAEYEQYF,TRBJ2-7,.,TRBV7-2,TRBD2
TGTGCCAGCAGAATTACGGGGATGGGCGGGGAGCTGTTTTTT,CASRITGMGGELFF,TRBJ2-2,.,TRBV2,.
TGCGCCAGCAGCCAAGGCCGGGAAGCTTTCTTT,CASSQGREAFF,TRBJ1-1,.,TRBV4-1,.
TGTGCCAGCTCACTCGGACTAGCGGGAGTAGAGACCCAGTACTTC,CASSLGLAGVETQYF,TRBJ2-5,.,TRBV18,TRBD2
TGTGCCAGCAGGCGACTAGCGGTGAACGAGCAGTACTTC,CASRRLAVNEQYF,TRBJ2-7,.,TRBV7-2,TRBD2
TGCGCCAGCAGCTTGGATCCCCGGGGCAATCAGCCCCAGCATTTT,CASSLDPRGNQPQHF,TRBJ1-5,once,TRBV5-1,.
TGTGCCAGCAGTATTGGGTCGGCGGGAGGCTACGAGCAGTACTTC,CASSIGSAGGYEQYF,TRBJ2-7,.,TRBV27,TRBD2